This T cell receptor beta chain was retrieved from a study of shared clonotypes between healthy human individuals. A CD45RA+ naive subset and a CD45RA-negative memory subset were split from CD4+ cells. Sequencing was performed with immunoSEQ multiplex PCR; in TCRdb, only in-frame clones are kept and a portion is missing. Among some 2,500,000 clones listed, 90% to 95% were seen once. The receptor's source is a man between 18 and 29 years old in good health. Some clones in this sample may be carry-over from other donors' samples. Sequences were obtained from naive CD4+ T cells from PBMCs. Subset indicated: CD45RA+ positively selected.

CDR3 nucleotides: TGTGCCAGCAGCTCCCCGGGGACCCAGTACTTC. Encoded protein: CASSSPGTQYF. The chain uses TRBV11-2 and TRBJ2-5; D call uncertain. The germline V gene has CDR1 SGHAT and CDR2 FQNNGV. The germline V and J ends were trimmed by 4 bases and 7 bases, with 7 bases remaining between them. This CDR3 comprises 11 residues. Drawing the rest from reference TRBV11-2 and TRBJ2-5, the complete variable domain is EAGVAQSPRYKIIEKRQSVAFWCNPISGHATLYWYQQILGQGPKLLIQFQNNGVVDDSQLPKDRFSAERLKGVDSTLKIQPAKLEDSAVYLCASSSPGTQYFGPGTRLLVL.